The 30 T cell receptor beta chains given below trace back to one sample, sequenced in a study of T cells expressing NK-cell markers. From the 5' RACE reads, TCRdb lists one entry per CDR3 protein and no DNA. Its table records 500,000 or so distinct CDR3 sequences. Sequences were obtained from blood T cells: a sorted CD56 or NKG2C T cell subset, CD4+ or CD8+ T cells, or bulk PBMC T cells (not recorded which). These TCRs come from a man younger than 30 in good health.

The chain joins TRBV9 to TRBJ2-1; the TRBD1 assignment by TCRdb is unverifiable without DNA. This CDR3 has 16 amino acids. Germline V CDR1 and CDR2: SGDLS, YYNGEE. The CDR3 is CASSVEPGQGADEQFF.

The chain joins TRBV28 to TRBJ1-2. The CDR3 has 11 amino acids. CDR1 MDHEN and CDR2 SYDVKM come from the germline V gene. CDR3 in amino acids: CASAGTYGYTF.

CDR3: CASYPDRSADWTEAFF. The gene calls are TRBV7-9 and TRBJ1-1; with no DNA, the TCRdb D assignment of TRBD1 cannot be verified. Germline V lookup: CDR1 SEHNR, CDR2 FQNEAQ (reference sequence). The CDR3 is made up of 16 amino acids.

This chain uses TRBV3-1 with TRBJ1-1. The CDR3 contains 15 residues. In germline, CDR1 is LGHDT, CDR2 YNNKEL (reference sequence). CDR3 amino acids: CASSQVSTNHAEAFF. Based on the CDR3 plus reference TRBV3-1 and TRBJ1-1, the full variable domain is DTAVSQTPKYLVTQMGNDKSIKCEQNLGHDTMYWYKQDSKKFLKIMFSYNNKELIINETVPNRFSPKSPDKAHLNLHINSLELGDSAVYFCASSQVSTNHAEAFFGQGTRLTVV.

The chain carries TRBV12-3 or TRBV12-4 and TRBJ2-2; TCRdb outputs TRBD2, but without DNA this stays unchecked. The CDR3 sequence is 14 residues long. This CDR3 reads CASLSQTSTGELFF.

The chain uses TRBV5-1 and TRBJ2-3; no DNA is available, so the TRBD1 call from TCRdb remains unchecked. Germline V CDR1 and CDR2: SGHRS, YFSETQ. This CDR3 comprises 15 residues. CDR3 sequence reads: CASSLGTGDTDTQYF.

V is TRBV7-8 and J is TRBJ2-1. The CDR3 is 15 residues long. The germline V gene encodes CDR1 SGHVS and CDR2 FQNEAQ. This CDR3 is CASSLAPSSYNEQFF.

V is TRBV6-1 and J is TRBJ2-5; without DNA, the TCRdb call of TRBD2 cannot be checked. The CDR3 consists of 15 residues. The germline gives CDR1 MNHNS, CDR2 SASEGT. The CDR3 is CASSDSGRALETQYF.

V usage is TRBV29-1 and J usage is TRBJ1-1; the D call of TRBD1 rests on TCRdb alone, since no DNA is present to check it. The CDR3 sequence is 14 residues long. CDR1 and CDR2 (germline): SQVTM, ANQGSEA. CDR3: CSVGGGQRNTEAFF.

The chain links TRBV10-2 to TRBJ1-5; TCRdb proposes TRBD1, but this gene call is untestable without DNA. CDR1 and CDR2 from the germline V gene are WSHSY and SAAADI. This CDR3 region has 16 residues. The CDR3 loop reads CASSESWAYSNQPQHF.

CDR3 in amino acids: CASSYSGDRVTVYEQYF. The V and J genes are TRBV6-5 and TRBJ2-7. Germline V CDR1 and CDR2: MNHEY, SVGAGI. The CDR3 spans 17 residues.

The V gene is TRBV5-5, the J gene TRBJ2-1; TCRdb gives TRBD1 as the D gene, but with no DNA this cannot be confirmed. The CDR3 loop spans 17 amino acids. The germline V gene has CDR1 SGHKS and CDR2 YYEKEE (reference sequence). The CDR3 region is CASSFPRGHQFGKGQFF.

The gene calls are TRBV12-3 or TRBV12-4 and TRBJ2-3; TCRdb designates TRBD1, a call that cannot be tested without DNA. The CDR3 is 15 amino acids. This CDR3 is CASTGRRRSTDTQYF.

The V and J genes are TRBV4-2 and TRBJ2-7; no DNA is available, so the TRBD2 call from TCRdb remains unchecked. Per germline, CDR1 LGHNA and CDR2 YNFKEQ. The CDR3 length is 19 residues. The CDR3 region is CASSQVSAGGGFISYEQYF.

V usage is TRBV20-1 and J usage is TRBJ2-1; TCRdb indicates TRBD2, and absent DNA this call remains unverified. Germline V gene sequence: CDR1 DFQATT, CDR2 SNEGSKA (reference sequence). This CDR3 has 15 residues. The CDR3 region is CSAKLTSGRGHEQFF.

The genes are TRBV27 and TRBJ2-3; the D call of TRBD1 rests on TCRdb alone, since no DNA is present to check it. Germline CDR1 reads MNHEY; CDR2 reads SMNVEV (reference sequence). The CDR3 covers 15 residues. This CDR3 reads CASSLYGQGEDTQYF.

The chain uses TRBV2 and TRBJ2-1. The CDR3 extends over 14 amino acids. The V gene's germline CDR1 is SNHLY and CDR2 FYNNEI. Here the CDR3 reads CASSDYELPNEQFF.

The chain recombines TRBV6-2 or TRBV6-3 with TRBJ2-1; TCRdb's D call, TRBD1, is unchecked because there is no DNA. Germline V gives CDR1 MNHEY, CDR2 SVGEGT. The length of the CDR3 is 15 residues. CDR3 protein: CASSRQISSYNEQFF.

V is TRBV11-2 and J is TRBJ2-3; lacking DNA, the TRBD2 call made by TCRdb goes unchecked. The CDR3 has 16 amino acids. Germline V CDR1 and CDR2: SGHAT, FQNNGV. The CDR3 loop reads CASSLFGGPGPDTQYF.

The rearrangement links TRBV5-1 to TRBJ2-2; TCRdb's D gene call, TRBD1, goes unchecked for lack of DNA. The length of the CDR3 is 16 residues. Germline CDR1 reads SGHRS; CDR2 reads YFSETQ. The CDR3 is CASREDRGRNAGELFF.

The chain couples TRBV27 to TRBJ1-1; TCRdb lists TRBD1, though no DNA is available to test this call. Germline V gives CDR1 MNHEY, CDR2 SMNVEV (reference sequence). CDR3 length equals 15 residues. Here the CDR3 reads CASRQGYPWNTEAFF.

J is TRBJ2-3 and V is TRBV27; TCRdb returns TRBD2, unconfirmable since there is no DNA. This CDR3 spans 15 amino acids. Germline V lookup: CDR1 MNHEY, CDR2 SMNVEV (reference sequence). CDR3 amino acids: CASTPWAGGIDTQYF.

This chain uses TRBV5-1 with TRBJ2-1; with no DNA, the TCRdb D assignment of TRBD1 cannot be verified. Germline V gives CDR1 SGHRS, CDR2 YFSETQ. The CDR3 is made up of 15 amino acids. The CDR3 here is CASSLDGTDTNEQFF.

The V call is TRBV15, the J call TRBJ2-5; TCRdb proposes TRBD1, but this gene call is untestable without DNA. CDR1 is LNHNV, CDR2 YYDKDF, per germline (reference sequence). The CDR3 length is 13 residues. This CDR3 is CATNSGQIGTQYF.

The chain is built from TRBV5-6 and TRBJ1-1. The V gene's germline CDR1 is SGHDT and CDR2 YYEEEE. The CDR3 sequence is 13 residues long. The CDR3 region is CASSMGPNTEAFF.

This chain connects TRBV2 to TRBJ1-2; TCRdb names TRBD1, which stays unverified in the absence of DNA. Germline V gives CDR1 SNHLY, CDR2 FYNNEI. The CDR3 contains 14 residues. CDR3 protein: CASRPDSFNYGYTF.

CDR3: CASGGPYGYTF. V gene TRBV12-3 or TRBV12-4 combines with J gene TRBJ1-2; the D gene TCRdb calls, TRBD1, cannot be checked with no DNA. The CDR3 contains 11 residues.

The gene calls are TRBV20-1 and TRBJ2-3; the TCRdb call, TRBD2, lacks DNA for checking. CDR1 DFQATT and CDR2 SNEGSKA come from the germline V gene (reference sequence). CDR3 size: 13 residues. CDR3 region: CSAGVAGSDTQYF.

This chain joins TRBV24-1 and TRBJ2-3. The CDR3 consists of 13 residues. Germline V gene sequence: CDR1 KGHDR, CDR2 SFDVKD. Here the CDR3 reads CATSDLQADTQYF.

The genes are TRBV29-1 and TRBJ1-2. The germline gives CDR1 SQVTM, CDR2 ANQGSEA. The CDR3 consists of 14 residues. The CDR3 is CSVALDSFNYGYTF. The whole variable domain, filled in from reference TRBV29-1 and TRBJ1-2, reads SAVISQKPSRDICQRGTSLTIQCQVDSQVTMMFWYRQQPGQSLTLIATANQGSEATYESGFVIDKFPISRPNLTFSTLTVSNMSPEDSSIYLCSVALDSFNYGYTFGSGTRLTVV.